Listed below are T cell receptor beta chains from one sample, sequenced in a study of breast tumors, draining lymph nodes, adjacent tissues. Using its own MiXCR run on the multiplex PCR reads, TCRdb lists one record per CDR3 protein. The sample carries fewer than 85,000 distinct CDR3 sequences, roughly 20% recorded once. Sequencing input: axillary lymph node tissue. These receptors originate from a female donor with breast cancer. Some clones in this sample may be carry-over from other donors' samples. Both conserved end residues are part of each CDR3. A D gene is named only where the DNA matches it firmly. Only some rows state a clone size, as once, few, many or a class for expanded clones.

j_call | d_call | clone_size | v_call | cdr3_aa | cdr3_nt
TRBJ1-2 | TRBD1 | - | TRBV27 | CASSSLDRGGRHTF | TGTGCCAGCAGTTCCCTGGACAGGGGGGGACGGCACACCTTC
TRBJ2-3 | TRBD2 | few | TRBV28 | CASSPGLAETDTQYF | TGTGCCAGCAGCCCGGGACTAGCGGAAACAGATACGCAGTATTTT
TRBJ2-3 | - | many | TRBV4-1 | CASSQGRAPGADTQYF | TGCGCCAGCAGCCAAGGGCGAGCCCCAGGCGCAGATACGCAGTATTTT
TRBJ1-5 | - | - | TRBV3-1 | CASSLGSGRGQPQHF | TGTGCCAGCAGCCTCGGGTCAGGTAGGGGTCAGCCCCAGCATTTT
TRBJ2-1 | - | many | TRBV6-1 | CAAPRGGEQFF | TGTGCCGCCCCCAGGGGCGGTGAGCAGTTCTTC
TRBJ2-7 | - | many | TRBV12-3/TRBV12-4 | CASSALRLEQYF | TGTGCCAGCAGTGCCCTGCGCCTCGAGCAGTACTTC
TRBJ1-2 | - | few | TRBV4-1 | CASSQDRTNLYGYTF | TGCGCCAGCAGCCAAGATAGGACAAACCTCTATGGCTACACCTTC
TRBJ2-3 | - | many | TRBV2 | CASSGSDGWGTDTQYF | TGTGCCAGCAGTGGCTCCGACGGTTGGGGCACAGATACGCAGTATTTT
TRBJ2-7 | - | many | TRBV6-2/TRBV6-3 | CASSYSGETYEQYF | TGTGCCAGCAGTTACTCAGGAGAAACCTACGAGCAGTACTTC
TRBJ2-2 | - | - | TRBV27 | CASSPNGGWELFF | TGTGCCAGCAGCCCCAACGGGGGCTGGGAGCTGTTTTTT
TRBJ2-1 | TRBD2 | - | TRBV28 | CASSLPSGISYNEQFF | TGTGCCAGCAGTTTGCCTAGCGGTATCTCCTACAATGAGCAGTTCTTC
TRBJ1-4 | - | many | TRBV5-4 | CASSLAEAGREKLFF | TGTGCCAGCAGCTTGGCCGAGGCAGGGAGGGAAAAACTGTTTTTT
TRBJ2-7 | - | many | TRBV5-6 | CASSRAGPSYEQYF | TGTGCCAGCAGCCGAGCCGGGCCTTCCTACGAGCAGTACTTC
TRBJ2-3 | - | many | TRBV12-3/TRBV12-4 | CASSSSPSSTDTQYF | TGTGCCAGCAGTAGTAGTCCCTCTAGCACAGATACGCAGTATTTT
TRBJ1-4 | - | many | TRBV2 | CASSVQRINEKLFF | TGTGCCAGCAGTGTCCAGCGGATTAATGAAAAACTGTTTTTT
TRBJ2-7 | TRBD1 | many | TRBV6-5 | CASSYSQGDSSYEQYF | TGTGCCAGCAGTTACTCTCAGGGGGATAGCTCCTACGAGCAGTACTTC
TRBJ1-6 | TRBD1 | many | TRBV20-1 | CSARPWDRGVDNSPLHF | TGCAGTGCTAGACCTTGGGACAGGGGGGTAGATAATTCACCCCTCCACTTT